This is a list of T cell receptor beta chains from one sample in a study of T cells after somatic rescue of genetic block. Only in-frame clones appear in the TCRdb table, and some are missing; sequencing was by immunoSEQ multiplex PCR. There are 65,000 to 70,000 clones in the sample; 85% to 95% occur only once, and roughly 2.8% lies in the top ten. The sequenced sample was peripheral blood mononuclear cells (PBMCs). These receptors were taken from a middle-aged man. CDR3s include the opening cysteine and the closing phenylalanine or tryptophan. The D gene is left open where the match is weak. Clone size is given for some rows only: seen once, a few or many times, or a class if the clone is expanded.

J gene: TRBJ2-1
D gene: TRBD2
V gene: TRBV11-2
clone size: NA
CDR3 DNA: TGTGCCAGCAGGCCTAGCGGGAGTTGGCGTAATGAGCAGTTCTTC
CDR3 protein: CASRPSGSWRNEQFF

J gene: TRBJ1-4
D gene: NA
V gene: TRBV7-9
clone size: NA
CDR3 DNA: TGTGCCAGCAGCTTAGACGGCAGGGAGAATGAAAAACTGTTTTTT
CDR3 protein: CASSLDGRENEKLFF

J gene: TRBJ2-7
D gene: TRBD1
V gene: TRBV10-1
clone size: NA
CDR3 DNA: TGCGCCAGCAGTGGTCCGGGACAGGGTTCCTACGAGCAGTACTTC
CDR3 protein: CASSGPGQGSYEQYF

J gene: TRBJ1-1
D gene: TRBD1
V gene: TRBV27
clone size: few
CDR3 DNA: TGTGCCAGCAGTAGACAGGGAATGAACACTGAAGCTTTCTTT
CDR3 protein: CASSRQGMNTEAFF

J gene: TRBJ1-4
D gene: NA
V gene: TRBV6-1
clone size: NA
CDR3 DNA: TGTGCCAGCAGTGAGGGGCCTGGTGAAAAACTGTTTTTT
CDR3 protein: CASSEGPGEKLFF

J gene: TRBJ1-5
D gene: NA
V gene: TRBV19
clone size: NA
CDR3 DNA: TGTGCCAGTAACGATTATAGCAATCAGCCCCAGCATTTT
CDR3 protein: CASNDYSNQPQHF

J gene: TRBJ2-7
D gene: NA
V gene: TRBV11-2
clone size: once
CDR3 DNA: TGTGCCAGCAGCTTAGGTAGGATGTCCTACGAGCAGTACTTC
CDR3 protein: CASSLGRMSYEQYF

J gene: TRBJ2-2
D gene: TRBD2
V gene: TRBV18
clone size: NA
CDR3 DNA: TGTGCCAGCTCACCACCGAGCCGGGGGGACACCGGGGAGCTGTTTTTT
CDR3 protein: CASSPPSRGDTGELFF

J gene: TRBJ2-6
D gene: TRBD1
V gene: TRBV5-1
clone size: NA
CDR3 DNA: TGCGCCACCCGGGCAGGGGGCTCTGGGGCCAACGTCCTGACTTTC
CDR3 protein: CATRAGGSGANVLTF

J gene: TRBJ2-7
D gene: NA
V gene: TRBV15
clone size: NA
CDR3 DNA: TGTGCCACCAGCAGAGATCGGCAGGGCCACTCCTACGAGCAGTACTTC
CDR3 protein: CATSRDRQGHSYEQYF

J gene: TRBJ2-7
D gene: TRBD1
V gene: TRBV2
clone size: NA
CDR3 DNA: TGTGCCAGCGGCCGGGACAGGGGCTACGAGCAGTACTTC
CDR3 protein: CASGRDRGYEQYF

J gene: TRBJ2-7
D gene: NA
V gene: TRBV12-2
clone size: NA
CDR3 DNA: TGTGCAAGTCGCCCAGATAGGGGTTTTATCCGCACCTACGAGCAGTACTTC
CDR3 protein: CASRPDRGFIRTYEQYF

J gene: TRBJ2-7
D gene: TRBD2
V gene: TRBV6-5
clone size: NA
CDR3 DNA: TGTGCCAGCAGTTCCCAGGGAGGGGATGCGGGTTACGAGCAGTACTTC
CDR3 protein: CASSSQGGDAGYEQYF

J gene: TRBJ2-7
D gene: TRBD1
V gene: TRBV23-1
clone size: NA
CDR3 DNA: TGCGCCAGCAGTCGCGGACAGGGGCCCGAGCAGTACTTC
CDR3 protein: CASSRGQGPEQYF

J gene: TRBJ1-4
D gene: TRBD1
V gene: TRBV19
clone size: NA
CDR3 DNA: TGTGCCAGTAGAGATCCGGGACAGGGATTCGGTGAAAAACTGTTTTTT
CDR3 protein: CASRDPGQGFGEKLFF

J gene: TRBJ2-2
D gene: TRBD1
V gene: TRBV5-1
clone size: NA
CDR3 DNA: TGCGCCAGCAGCACCTCCGGGACAGAGAACGGGGAGCTGTTTTTT
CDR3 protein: CASSTSGTENGELFF

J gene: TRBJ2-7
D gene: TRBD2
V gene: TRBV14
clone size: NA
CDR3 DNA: TGTGCCAGCAGCCAACTAGCGGGAGCCCGGGTGCCCAACGAGCAGTACTTC
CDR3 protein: CASSQLAGARVPNEQYF

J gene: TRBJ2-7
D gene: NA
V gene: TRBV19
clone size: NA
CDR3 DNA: TGTGCCAGTAGTGGGCCCGGGACGGGGACCTACGAGCAGTACTTC
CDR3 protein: CASSGPGTGTYEQYF

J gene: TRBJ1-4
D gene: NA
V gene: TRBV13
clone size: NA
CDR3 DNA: TGTGCCAGCAGCCGAGGGACAACAGCAACTAATGAAAAACTGTTTTTT
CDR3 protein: CASSRGTTATNEKLFF

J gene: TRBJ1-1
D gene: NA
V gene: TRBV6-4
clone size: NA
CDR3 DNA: TGTGCCAGCAGTACCGAGGGAAGCACTGAAGCTTTCTTT
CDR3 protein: CASSTEGSTEAFF

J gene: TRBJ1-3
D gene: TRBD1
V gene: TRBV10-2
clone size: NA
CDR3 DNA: TGCGCCAGCATGGGAGGGGGCAACGGAAACACCATATATTTT
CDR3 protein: CASMGGGNGNTIYF

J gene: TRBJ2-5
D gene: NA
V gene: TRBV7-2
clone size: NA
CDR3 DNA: TGTGCCAGCAGCCGCAACTCGGCGGGGGCATTAGAAGAGACCCAGTACTTC
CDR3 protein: CASSRNSAGALEETQYF

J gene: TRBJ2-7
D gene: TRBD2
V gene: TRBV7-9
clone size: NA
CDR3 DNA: TGTGCCAGCAGCCCCGGTAGCGGGAGCTCCTACGAGCAGTACTTC
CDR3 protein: CASSPGSGSSYEQYF

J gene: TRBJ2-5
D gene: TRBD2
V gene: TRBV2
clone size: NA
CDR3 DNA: TGTGCCAGCAAGACTAGCGGGGGGGCCGGGCAGGAGACCCAGTACTTC
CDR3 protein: CASKTSGGAGQETQYF

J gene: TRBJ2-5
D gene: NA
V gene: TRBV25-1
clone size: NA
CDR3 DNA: TGTGCCAGCAGTGCCCCCCCCGGAGGGGGCAGGGAGACCCAGTACTTC
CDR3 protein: CASSAPPGGGRETQYF

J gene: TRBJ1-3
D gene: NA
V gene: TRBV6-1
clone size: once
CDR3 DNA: TGTGCCAGCAGTGAAGGACAGAACACCATATATTTT
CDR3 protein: CASSEGQNTIYF

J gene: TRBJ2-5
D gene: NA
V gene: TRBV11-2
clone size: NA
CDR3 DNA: TGTGCCAGCAGCTTAGACCCCCAAGAGACCCAGTACTTC
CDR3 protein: CASSLDPQETQYF

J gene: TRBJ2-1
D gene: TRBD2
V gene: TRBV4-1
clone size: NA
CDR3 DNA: TGCGCCAGCAGCCAAGACCGCGGGGGGAATGAGCAGTTCTTC
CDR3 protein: CASSQDRGGNEQFF

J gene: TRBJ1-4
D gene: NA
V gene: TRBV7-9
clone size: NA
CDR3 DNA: TGTGCCAGCAGCATCGCCGCGGGGGCCGGAGCTAATGAAAAACTGTTTTTT
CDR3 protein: CASSIAAGAGANEKLFF

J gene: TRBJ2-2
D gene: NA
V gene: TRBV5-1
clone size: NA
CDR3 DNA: TGCGCCAGCAGCTTGGAGGCAGGGAACACCGGGGAGCTGTTTTTT
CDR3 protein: CASSLEAGNTGELFF

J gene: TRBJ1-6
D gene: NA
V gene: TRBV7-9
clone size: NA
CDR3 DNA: TGTGCCAGCAGCTTAGGGGGTTGGGATAATTCACCCCTCCACTTT
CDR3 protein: CASSLGGWDNSPLHF

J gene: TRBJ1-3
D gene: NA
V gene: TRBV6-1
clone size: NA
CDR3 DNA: TGTGCCAGTTCCCCACAGCGATACTCTGGAAACACCATATATTTT
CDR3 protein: CASSPQRYSGNTIYF

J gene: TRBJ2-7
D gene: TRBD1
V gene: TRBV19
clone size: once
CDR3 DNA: TGTGCCAGTAGTAACGGACAGGGAATCTACGAGCAGTACTTC
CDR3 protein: CASSNGQGIYEQYF

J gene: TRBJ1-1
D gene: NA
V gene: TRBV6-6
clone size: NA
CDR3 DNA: TGTGCCAGCTTGGCTTCTGGCGGTTGGACTGAAGCTTTCTTT
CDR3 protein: CASLASGGWTEAFF

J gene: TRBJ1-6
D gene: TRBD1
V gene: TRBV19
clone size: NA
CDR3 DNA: TGTGCCAGTACCCAAACCGCGACAGGGAAAAATTCACCCCTCCACTTT
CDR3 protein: CASTQTATGKNSPLHF

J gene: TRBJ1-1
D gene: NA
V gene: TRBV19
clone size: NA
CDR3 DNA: TGTGCCAGTAGTATAGAGAGGTGGGACACTGAAGCTTTCTTT
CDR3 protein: CASSIERWDTEAFF

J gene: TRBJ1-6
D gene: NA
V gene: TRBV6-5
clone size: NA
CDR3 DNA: TGTGCCAGCAGCGTAGGGTCACCCCTCCACTTT
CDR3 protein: CASSVGSPLHF

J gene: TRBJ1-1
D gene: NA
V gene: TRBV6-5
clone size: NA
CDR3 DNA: TGTGCCAGCAACCGGGGTTTGGGGCCGAACACTGAAGCTTTCTTT
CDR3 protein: CASNRGLGPNTEAFF

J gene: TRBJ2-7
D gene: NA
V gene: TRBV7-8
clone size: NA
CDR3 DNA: TGTGCCAGCAGCTTAAGCCAGGGTAGTTACGAGCAGTACTTC
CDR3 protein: CASSLSQGSYEQYF

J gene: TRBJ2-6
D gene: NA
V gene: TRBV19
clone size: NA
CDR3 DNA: TGTGCCACAGAGAGCTCTGGGGCCAACGTCCTGACTTTC
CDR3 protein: CATESSGANVLTF

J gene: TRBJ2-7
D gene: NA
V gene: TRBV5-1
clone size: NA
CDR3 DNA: TGCGCCAGCAGCTTGGGGCAGGGATCGTTCTACGAGCAGTACTTC
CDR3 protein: CASSLGQGSFYEQYF

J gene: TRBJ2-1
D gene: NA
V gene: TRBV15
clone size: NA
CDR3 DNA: TGTGCCACCAGCAGAGATCTAGGGAACAATGAGCAGTTCTTC
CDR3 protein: CATSRDLGNNEQFF